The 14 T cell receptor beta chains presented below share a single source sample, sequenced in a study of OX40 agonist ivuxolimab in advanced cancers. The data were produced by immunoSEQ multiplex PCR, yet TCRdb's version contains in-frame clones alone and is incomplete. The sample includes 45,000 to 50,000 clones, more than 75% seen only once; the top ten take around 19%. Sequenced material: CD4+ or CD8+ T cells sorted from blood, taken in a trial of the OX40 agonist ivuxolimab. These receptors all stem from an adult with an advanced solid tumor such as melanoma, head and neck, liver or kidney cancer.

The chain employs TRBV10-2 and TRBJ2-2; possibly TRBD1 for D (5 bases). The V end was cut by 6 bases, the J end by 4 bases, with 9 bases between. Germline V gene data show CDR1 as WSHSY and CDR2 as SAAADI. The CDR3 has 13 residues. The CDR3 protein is CASRTGATGELFF. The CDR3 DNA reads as TGCGCCAGCAGGACTGGGGCCACCGGGGAGCTGTTTTTT.

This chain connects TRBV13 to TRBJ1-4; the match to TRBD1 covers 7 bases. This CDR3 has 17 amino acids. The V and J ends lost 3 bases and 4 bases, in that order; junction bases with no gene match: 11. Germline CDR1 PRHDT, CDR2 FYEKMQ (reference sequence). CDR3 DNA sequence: TGTGCCAGCAGCTTCTTATCTACCGGGGACAGTAATGAAAAACTGTTTTTT. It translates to CASSFLSTGDSNEKLFF.

CDR3 sequence: CASSIDRLPDYEQYF. CDR3 DNA sequence: TGTGCCAGTAGTATAGACCGGCTACCAGACTACGAGCAGTACTTC. The J gene is TRBJ2-7, the V gene TRBV19; unclear D gene. Trimming took 0 bases from V and 3 from J, leaving 12 bases between them. Per germline, CDR1 LNHDA and CDR2 SQIVND (reference sequence). This CDR3 spans 15 amino acids.

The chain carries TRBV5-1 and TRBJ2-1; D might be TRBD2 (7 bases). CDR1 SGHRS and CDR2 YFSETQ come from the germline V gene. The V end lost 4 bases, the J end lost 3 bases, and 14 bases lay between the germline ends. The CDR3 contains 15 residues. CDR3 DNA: TGCGCCAGCAGCGACGGGGGCGGGAGCTACAATGAGCAGTTCTTC. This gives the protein CASSDGGGSYNEQFF.

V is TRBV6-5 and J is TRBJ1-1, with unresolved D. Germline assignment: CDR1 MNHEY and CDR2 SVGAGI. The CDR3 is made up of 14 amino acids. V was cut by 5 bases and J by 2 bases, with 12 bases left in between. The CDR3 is CASSAIWDNTEAFF. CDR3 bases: TGTGCCAGCAGTGCAATATGGGATAACACTGAAGCTTTCTTT.

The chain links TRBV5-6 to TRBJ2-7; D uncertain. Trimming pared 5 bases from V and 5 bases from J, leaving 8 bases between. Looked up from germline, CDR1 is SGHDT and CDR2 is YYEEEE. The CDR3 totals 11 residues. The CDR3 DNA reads TGTGCCAGCAGGACGGCGGACGAGCAGTACTTC. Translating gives CASRTADEQYF. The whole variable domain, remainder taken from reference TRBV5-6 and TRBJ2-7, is DAGVTQSPTHLIKTRGQQVTLRCSPKSGHDTVSWYQQALGQGPQFIFQYYEEEERQRGNFPDRFSGHQFPNYSSELNVNALLLGDSALYLCASRTADEQYFGPGTRLTVT.

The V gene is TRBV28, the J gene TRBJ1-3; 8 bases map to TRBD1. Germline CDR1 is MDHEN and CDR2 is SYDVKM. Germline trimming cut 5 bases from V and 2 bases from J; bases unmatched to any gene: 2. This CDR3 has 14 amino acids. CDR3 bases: TGTGCCAGCAGTCAACAGGGGGCTGGAAACACCATATATTTT. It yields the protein CASSQQGAGNTIYF.

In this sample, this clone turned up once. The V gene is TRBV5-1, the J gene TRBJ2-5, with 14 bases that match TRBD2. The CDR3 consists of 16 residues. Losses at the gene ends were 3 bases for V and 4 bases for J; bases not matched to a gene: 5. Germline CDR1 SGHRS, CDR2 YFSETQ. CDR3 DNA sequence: TGCGCCAGCAGCTCGACTAGCGGGGGGGTGGCAGAGACCCAGTACTTC. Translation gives CASSSTSGGVAETQYF.

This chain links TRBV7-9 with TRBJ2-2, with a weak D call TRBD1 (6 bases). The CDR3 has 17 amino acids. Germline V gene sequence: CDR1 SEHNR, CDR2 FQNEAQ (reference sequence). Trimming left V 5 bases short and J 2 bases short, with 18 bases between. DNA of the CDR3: TGTGCCAGCAGCACAAACCGACAGGATTATAACACCGGGGAGCTGTTTTTT. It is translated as CASSTNRQDYNTGELFF. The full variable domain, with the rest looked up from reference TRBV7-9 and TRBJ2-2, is DTGVSQNPRHKITKRGQNVTFRCDPISEHNRLYWYRQTLGQGPEFLTYFQNEAQLEKSRLLSDRFSAERPKGSFSTLEIQRTEQGDSAMYLCASSTNRQDYNTGELFFGEGSRLTVL.

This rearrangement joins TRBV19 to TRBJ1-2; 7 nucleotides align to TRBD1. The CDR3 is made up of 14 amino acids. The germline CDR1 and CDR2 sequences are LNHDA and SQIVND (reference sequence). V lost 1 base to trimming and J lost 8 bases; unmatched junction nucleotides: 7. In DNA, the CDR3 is TGTGCCAGTAGTATAGGACAGGGCCGTGGGGGCTACACCTTC. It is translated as CASSIGQGRGGYTF.

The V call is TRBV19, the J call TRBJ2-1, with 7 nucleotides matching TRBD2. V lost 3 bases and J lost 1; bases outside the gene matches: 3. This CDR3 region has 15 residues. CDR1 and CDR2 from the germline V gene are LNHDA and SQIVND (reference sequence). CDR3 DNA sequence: TGTGCCAGTAGTATCACGGGAGGTTCCTACAATGAGCAGTTCTTC. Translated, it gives CASSITGGSYNEQFF.

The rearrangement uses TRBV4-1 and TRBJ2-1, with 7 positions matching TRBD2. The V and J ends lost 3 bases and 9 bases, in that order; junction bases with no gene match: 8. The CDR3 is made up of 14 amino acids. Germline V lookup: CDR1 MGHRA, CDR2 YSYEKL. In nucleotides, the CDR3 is TGCGCCAGCAGCCAGACCCCGCTAGCGGTTGAGCAGTTCTTC. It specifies CASSQTPLAVEQFF.

The CDR3 spells CASSALAGTSGKGEQYF. In DNA form, the CDR3 reads TGTGCCAGCAGTGCCCTCGCCGGGACTAGCGGGAAGGGCGAGCAGTACTTC. V is TRBV28 and J is TRBJ2-7; 13 bases map to TRBD2. The trim removed 5 bases at V and 6 bases at J, leaving 13 bases unmatched. The CDR3 runs to 17 residues. CDR1 and CDR2 (germline): MDHEN, SYDVKM.

Here the CDR3 reads CASSLGGGQLYGYTF. The DNA of the CDR3 is TGTGCCAGCAGCTTAGGAGGGGGACAGCTCTATGGCTACACCTTC. The chain recombines TRBV7-9 with TRBJ1-2, with 7 bases lining up with TRBD1. With V trimmed by 1 base and J by 4 bases, 6 bases remained unmatched. Germline-derived CDR1 and CDR2 are SEHNR and FQNEAQ (reference sequence). The length of the CDR3 is 15 residues.